This T cell receptor beta chain derives from a study of T cell repertoires in cytomegalovirus infection. A word on this clonotype: The antigen remains undetermined.

TCRdb independently ran MiXCR on the reads; one entry per CDR3 protein. The sample consists of approximately 910,000 distinct CDR3 sequences, 30% to 40% of them appearing once. With 0 bases removed from V and 8 bases from J, the gap between germline ends came to 20 bases. This CDR3 has 17 residues. Germline V lookup: CDR1 LGHDT, CDR2 YNNKEL (reference sequence). J is TRBJ2-1 and V is TRBV3-1; a possible D gene is TRBD2 (6 bases). This receptor was identified in a human donor in good health (CMV status not recorded). Some clones in this sample may be carry-over from other donors' samples. Sequences were derived from cultured CD8+ T cells from PBMCs, sampled from culture after CMV antigen stimulation. The CDR3 region has the DNA TGTGCCAGCAGCCAAGACATGTCGACTAGTGGTGGCCATGAGCAGTTCTTC. Translated: CASSQDMSTSGGHEQFF.